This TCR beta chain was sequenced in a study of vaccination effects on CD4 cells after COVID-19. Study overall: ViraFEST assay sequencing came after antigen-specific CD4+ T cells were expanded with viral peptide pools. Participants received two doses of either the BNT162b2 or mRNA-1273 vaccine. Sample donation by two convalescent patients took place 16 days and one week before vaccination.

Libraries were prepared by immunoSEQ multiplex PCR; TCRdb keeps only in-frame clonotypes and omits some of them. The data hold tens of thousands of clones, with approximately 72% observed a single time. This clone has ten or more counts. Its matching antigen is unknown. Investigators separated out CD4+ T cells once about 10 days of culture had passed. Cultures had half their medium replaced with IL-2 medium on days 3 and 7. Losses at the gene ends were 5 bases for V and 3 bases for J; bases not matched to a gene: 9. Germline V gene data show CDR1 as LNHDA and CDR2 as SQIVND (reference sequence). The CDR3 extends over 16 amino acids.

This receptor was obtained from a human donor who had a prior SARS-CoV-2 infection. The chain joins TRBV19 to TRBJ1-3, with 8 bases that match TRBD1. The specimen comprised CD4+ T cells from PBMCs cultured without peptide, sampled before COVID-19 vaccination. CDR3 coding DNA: TGTGCCAGTAGTGCACCCAGGGGGCGCGGTGGAAACACCATATATTTT. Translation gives CASSAPRGRGGNTIYF. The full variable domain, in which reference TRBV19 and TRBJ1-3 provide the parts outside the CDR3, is DGGITQSPKYLFRKEGQNVTLSCEQNLNHDAMYWYRQDPGQGLRLIYYSQIVNDFQKGDIAEGYSVSREKKESFPLTVTSAQKNPTAFYLCASSAPRGRGGNTIYFGEGSWLTVV.